This TCR beta chain was recorded in a study of vaccination and CD4 T cells after COVID-19. Overall study: Overlapping peptides covering the spike proteins of SARS-CoV-2, HCoV-NL63, HCoV-OC43 and HCoV-229E were added to stimulate cells. No peptide, an HIV-1 Nef pool, or a CEFX pool was what each control culture received.

Scientists ran DNA taken from cultured CD4+ T cells through the Oncomine TCR Beta short-read assay for sequencing. From cultured CD4+ T cells, genomic DNA was extracted. TCRdb passed the PCR reads through MiXCR, listing each CDR3 protein once. This repertoire shows about 23,000 distinct CDR3 sequences, over 60% found once; its top ten account for roughly 20%. The germline V gene has CDR1 SNHLY and CDR2 FYNNEI. The CDR3 totals 13 residues. V shed 8 bases, J shed 5 bases, and the junction held 3 bases outside the gene matches. Remarks on this clonotype: Its antigen is unknown.

Treatment: roughly nine-day PBMC culture with coronavirus spike peptide pools or control peptides (ViraFEST assay). The chain recombines TRBV2 with TRBJ1-1; TRBD1 matches at 12 bases. The material sequenced was CD4+ T cells from blood, cultured in vitro, taken after SARS-CoV-2 vaccination. The origin of this receptor is a human donor who received a COVID-19 vaccine. The CDR3 DNA reads as TGTGCCAGCGGGGACAGGGGGCGGACTGAAGCTTTCTTT. Amino acids: CASGDRGRTEAFF. Supplemented by reference TRBV2 and TRBJ1-1, the full variable domain reads EPEVTQTPSHQVTQMGQEVILRCVPISNHLYFYWYRQILGQKVEFLVSFYNNEISEKSEIFDDQFSVERPDGSNFTLKIRSTKLEDSAMYFCASGDRGRTEAFFGQGTRLTVV.